What follows are 3 T cell receptor beta chains derived from one specimen sequenced in a study of blood T cells in healthy people across ages. Primers used in a second PCR of roughly 6 to 11 cycles were a sample-barcoded 5' primer and a J-beta primer mix. TCRdb redid the calling of the 5' RACE reads with MiXCR, one entry per CDR3 protein. The sample yields around 700,000 distinct CDR3 sequences, around a quarter seen once. The same data also went into a second study, on T cells of mothers and their children.

Sequencing was performed on blood. The receptors stem from a boy aged 5-17 years in good health.

This clonotype occurred a few times. The chain combines TRBV4-2 with TRBJ2-1; D remains unclear. Judging by the DNA end, TRBJ2-5 fits better; the J call may be wrong. This CDR3 is 15 amino acids long. CDR1 is LGHNA, CDR2 YNFKEQ, per germline. This chain's CDR3 is CASSQAVVDGETQYF. In nucleotides, the CDR3 is TGTGCCAGCAGCCAGGCTGTAGTGGATGGGGAGACCCAGTACTTC.

This clonotype was observed a few times. This sequence joins TRBV28 and TRBJ2-1, with TRBD2 identical over 9 bases. Unmatched junction bases numbered 11, after V lost 2 bases and J lost 9 bases. Per germline, CDR1 MDHEN and CDR2 SYDVKM. CDR3 length equals 16 residues. In DNA form, the CDR3 reads TGTGCCAGCAGTTTAGGGTACGGTAGCGGGGGAGGTGAGCAGTTCTTC. It translates to CASSLGYGSGGGEQFF.

At least ten counts were recorded for this clonotype. One end of the junction varies from germline; a read error may be responsible. This rearrangement joins TRBV11-2 to TRBJ2-2; 8 bases are a match to TRBD1. Germline-derived CDR1 and CDR2 are SGHAT and FQNNGV. The CDR3 contains 16 residues. Written as DNA, the CDR3 is TGCGCCAGCAGCTCGGGACAGGCCACGAACACCGGGGAGCTGTTTTTT. The encoded protein is CASSSGQATNTGELFF.